These T cell receptor beta chains were read from a single sample in a study of cytomegalovirus exposure and HLA in healthy donors. Profiling relied on immunoSEQ multiplex PCR, and the TCRdb table lists in-frame clones only, not all of them. The listing records roughly 220,000 clones. The sequenced sample was PBMCs. The receptors here all came from a girl between 2 and 10 years old in good health and CMV-seropositive. The CDR3 runs from the conserved cysteine through the conserved F or W. D genes are given only for firm matches.

TGTGCCAGCAGCGTAGGAACCCTGACAGGGGAGGACCCTCACGAGCAGTACTTC,CASSVGTLTGEDPHEQYF,TRBD1,TRBV13,TRBJ2-7,18
TGTGCCAGCAGTTCCTTTGGGAGCGGGACCCCTTACGAGCAGTACTTC,CASSSFGSGTPYEQYF,TRBD2,TRBV6-6,TRBJ2-7,16
TGTGCCATCACGGGACAACTCTCTGGGGCCAACGTCCTGACTTTC,CAITGQLSGANVLTF,.,TRBV10-3,TRBJ2-6,15
TGTGCCAGCAGTGAGTTCACTAGTAGGGCTTTCTTT,CASSEFTSRAFF,.,TRBV2,TRBJ1-1,12
TGCGCCAGCAGCTTTAGCGGGAGTGGGGAAGATACGCAGTATTTT,CASSFSGSGEDTQYF,TRBD2,TRBV5-1,TRBJ2-3,15
TGTGCCAGCTCAGCCGCAGCCGGGACAGGTTTTTACGAGCAGTACTTC,CASSAAAGTGFYEQYF,TRBD1,TRBV18,TRBJ2-7,16
TGTGCCAGCAGTTTAAGGGAGGAATGGAATGGCTACACCTTC,CASSLREEWNGYTF,.,TRBV28,TRBJ1-2,14
TGTGCCAGCAAGAGCGGGAGGGCCTTTAATGAGCAGTTCTTC,CASKSGRAFNEQFF,TRBD2,TRBV6-5,TRBJ2-1,14
TGTGCCAGCAGTTGGACAGGGAGGGTCACTGAAGCTTTCTTT,CASSWTGRVTEAFF,TRBD1,TRBV6-1,TRBJ1-1,14
TGTGCCATCAGCGACACGGGAGGGGTCACCGGGGAGCTGTTTTTT,CAISDTGGVTGELFF,TRBD2,TRBV10-3,TRBJ2-2,15
TGTGCCACCAGCAGAGACCCCCGGGGGAGGAGAGGTCAGCCCCAGCATTTT,CATSRDPRGRRGQPQHF,.,TRBV15,TRBJ1-5,17
TGTGCCAGCAGGTGGGCGGGCAGGGGGACAAGTTACGAGCAGTACTTC,CASRWAGRGTSYEQYF,TRBD1,TRBV28,TRBJ2-7,16
TGTGCCAGCAGTTTTGGTGACAGGGGGCCGGGGAACACTGAAGCTTTCTTT,CASSFGDRGPGNTEAFF,TRBD1,TRBV28,TRBJ1-1,17
TGTGCCAGTAGTATAGTAGGGGGACAGGGCGGTGAAGCTTTCTTT,CASSIVGGQGGEAFF,TRBD1,TRBV19,TRBJ1-1,15
TGCGCCAGCTTCCACGGGGACACAGCCTACGAGCAGTACTTC,CASFHGDTAYEQYF,.,TRBV5-1,TRBJ2-7,14
TGTGCCAGCAGCTTACTAGCGGGAGGCTACGAGCAGTACTTC,CASSLLAGGYEQYF,TRBD2,TRBV7-2,TRBJ2-7,14
TGTGCCAGCAGTGAAATCCTGACTACCTACAATGAGCAGTTCTTC,CASSEILTTYNEQFF,.,TRBV6-1,TRBJ2-1,15
TGTGCCAGCAGTGCTGACAGGGCAGGATCCGGGGAGCTGTTTTTT,CASSADRAGSGELFF,TRBD1,TRBV27,TRBJ2-2,15
TGTGCCAGCAGCCCTTCGCCGGGACTAGCGGGAGAGGTAGATACGCAGTATTTT,CASSPSPGLAGEVDTQYF,TRBD2,TRBV4-2,TRBJ2-3,18
TGTGCCAGCAGCCCCTGTGGAGGGAACTATGGCTACACCTTC,CASSPCGGNYGYTF,.,TRBV12-1,TRBJ1-2,14
TGTGCCAGCTCAGAGGGCTTAGCTAACTATGGCTACACCTTC,CASSEGLANYGYTF,.,TRBV18,TRBJ1-2,14
TGTGCCAGCAGCTTCAGTGGGAACAGCGGGAGGGCGATCAATACGCAGTATTTT,CASSFSGNSGRAINTQYF,TRBD2,TRBV7-9,TRBJ2-3,18
TGTGCCAGCAGTTACTCGAGCGGGGGCCTGGGGACCCAGTACTTC,CASSYSSGGLGTQYF,TRBD2,TRBV6-5,TRBJ2-5,15
TGCGCCAGCAGCTTTAAGGGGGACGCTGAAGCTTTCTTT,CASSFKGDAEAFF,.,TRBV5-1,TRBJ1-1,13
TGTGCCAGCAGTAATCAGCCGGACAGGGTCAATGAAGCTTTCTTT,CASSNQPDRVNEAFF,TRBD1,TRBV6-5,TRBJ1-1,15
TGTGCCAGCGCTATGGCCGGGACAGAAAAACTGTTTTTT,CASAMAGTEKLFF,.,TRBV6-1,TRBJ1-4,13